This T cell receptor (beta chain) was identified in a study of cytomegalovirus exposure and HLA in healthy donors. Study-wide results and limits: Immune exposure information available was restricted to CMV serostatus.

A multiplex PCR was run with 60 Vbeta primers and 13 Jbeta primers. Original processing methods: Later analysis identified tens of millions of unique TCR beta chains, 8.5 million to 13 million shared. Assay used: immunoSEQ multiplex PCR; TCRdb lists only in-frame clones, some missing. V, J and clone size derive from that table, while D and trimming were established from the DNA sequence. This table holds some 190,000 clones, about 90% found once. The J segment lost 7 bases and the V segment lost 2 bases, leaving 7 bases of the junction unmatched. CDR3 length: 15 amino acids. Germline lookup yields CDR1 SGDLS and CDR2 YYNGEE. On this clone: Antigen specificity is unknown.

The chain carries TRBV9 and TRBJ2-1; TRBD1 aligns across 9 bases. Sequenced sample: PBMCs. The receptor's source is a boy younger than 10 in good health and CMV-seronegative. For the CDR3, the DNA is TGTGCCAGCAGCGTGGAACAGGGGGCTTTGAATGAGCAGTTCTTC. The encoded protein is CASSVEQGALNEQFF.